This T cell receptor (beta chain) came from a study of molecular identifiers for immune sequencing clone quantification. Study information: The replicates split RNA from around 18,000 or 91,000 naive CD8 cells five ways and sequenced four. General study points: Amid more than 800,000 naive cells, spiked Jurkat TCR RNA from one cell was reportedly still detectable.

Germline values: CDR1 SGHDT, CDR2 YYEEEE. J gave up 4 bases and V 2 bases, and 4 bases lay outside the gene matches. The CDR3 sequence is 14 residues long. CD8+CD4-CCR7+CD45RA+ cells were sorted as naive CD8 T cells. In its sample, this clonotype was seen a few times. Its antigen remains unknown. TCRdb used MiXCR to reprocess the PCR reads, holding one entry per CDR3 protein. The sample consists of about 68,000 distinct CDR3 sequences, less than 20% of them appearing once. The chain joins TRBV5-6 to TRBJ2-5, with TRBD2 matching 8 bases. The sample was naive CD8+ T cells from blood, with Jurkat cell RNA spiked in. Subset reported: FACS-sorted CD8+CD4-CCR7+CD45RA+ naive T cells. The clonotype originates from a human donor in good health. Some libraries in this study had Jurkat cell RNA spiked in. The CDR3 is CASSLIAGRETQYF. The CDR3 region has the DNA TGTGCCAGCAGCTTAATAGCGGGAAGAGAGACCCAGTACTTC. Based on the CDR3 plus reference TRBV5-6 and TRBJ2-5, the full variable domain is DAGVTQSPTHLIKTRGQQVTLRCSPKSGHDTVSWYQQALGQGPQFIFQYYEEEERQRGNFPDRFSGHQFPNYSSELNVNALLLGDSALYLCASSLIAGRETQYFGPGTRLLVL.